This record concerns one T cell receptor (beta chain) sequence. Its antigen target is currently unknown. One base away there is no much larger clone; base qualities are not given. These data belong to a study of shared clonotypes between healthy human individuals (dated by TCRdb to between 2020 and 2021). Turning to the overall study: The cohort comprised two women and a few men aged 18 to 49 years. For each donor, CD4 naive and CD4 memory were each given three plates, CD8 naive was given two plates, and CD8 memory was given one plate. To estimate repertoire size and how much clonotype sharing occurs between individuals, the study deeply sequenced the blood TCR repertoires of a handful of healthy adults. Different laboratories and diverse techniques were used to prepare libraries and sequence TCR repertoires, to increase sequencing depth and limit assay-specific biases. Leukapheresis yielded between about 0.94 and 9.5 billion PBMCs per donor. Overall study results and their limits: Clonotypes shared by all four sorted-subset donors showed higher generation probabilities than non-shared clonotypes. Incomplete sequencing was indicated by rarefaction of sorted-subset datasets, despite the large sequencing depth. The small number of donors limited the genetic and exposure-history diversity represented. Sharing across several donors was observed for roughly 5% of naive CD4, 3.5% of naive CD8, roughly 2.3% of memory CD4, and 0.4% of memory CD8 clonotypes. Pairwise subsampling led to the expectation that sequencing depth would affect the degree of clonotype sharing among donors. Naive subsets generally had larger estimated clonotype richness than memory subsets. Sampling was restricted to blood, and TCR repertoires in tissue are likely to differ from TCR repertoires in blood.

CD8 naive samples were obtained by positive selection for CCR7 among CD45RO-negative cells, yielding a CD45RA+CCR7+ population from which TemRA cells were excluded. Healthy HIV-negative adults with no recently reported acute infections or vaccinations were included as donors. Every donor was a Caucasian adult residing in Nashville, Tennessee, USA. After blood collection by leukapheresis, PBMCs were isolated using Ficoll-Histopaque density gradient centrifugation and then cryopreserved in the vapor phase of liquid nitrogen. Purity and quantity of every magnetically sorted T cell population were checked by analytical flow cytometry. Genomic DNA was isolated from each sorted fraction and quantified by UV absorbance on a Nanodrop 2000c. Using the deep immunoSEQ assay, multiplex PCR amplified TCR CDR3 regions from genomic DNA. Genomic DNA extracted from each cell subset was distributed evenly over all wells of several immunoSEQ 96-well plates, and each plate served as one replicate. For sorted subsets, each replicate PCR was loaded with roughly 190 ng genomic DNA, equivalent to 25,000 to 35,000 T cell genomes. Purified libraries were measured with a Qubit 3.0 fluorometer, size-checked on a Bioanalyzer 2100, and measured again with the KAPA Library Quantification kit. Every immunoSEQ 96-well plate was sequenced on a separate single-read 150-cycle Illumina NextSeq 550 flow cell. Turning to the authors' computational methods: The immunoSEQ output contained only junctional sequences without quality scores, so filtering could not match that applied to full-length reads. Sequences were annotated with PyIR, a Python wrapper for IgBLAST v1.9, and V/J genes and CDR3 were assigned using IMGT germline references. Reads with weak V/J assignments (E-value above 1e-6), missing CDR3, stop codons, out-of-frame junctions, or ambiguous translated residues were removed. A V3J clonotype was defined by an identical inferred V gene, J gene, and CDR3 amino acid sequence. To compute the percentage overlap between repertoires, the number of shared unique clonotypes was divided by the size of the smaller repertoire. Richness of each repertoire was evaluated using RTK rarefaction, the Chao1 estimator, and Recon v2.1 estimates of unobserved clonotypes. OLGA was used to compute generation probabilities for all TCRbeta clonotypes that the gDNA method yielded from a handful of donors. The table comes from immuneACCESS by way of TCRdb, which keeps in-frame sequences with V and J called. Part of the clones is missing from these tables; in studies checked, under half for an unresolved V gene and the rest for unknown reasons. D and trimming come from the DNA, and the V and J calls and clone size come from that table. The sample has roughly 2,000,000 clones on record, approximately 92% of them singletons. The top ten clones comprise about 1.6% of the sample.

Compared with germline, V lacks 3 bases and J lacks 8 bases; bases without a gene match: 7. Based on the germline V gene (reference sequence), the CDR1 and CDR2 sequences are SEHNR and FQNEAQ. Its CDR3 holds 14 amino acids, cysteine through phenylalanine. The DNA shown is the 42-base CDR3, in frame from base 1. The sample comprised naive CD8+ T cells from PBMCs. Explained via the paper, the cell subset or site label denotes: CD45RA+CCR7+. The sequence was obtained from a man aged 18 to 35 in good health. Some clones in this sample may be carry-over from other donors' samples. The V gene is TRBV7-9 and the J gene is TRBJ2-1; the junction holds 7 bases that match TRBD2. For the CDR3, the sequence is CASSLSGVGDEQFF. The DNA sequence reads TGTGCCAGCAGCTTGAGCGGGGTCGGCGATGAGCAGTTCTTC.